This TCR beta chain was found in a study of cytomegalovirus exposure and HLA in healthy donors. In the PCR, 60 Vbeta and 13 Jbeta primers were used. The table came from immunoSEQ multiplex PCR; TCRdb's copy has only in-frame clones and leaves some out. The sample holds 150,000 or so clones, approximately 63% seen once. Findings and caveats of the study: 87-base-pair reads could not separate some V segments, including TRBV6-2 and TRBV6-3. Earlier findings revealed that most TCR beta V segments proved productive either about 87% or about 30% of the time. Presence/absence analyses assumed roughly uniform sequencing depth across donors, which may not hold.

V shed 5 bases and J 1 base; nucleotides not matched to a gene: 4. This CDR3 comprises 14 residues. Germline lookup yields CDR1 SGHVS and CDR2 FNYEAQ. As concerns this clone: The target antigen is unknown.

The V gene is TRBV7-6, the J gene TRBJ1-1; 7 bases match TRBD1. The sequenced material came from PBMCs. The receptor comes from an older woman in good health and CMV-seropositive. Here the CDR3 DNA reads TGTGCCAGCAGCGCGGGACAGAAGAACACTGAAGCTTTCTTT. The encoded protein is CASSAGQKNTEAFF.